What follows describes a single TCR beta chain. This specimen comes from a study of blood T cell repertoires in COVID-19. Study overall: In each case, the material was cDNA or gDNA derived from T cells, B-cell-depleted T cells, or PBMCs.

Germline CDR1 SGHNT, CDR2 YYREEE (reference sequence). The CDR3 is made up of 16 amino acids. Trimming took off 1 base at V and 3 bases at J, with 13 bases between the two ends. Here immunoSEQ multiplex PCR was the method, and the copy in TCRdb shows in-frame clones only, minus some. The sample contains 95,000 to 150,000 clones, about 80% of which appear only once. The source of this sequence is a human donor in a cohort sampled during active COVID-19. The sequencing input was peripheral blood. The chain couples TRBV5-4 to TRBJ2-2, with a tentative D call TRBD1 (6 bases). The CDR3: CASSLLLAGDTGELFF. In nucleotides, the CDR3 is TGTGCCAGCAGCTTGCTCTTGGCAGGGGACACCGGGGAGCTGTTTTTT. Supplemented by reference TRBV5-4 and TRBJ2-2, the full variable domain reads ETGVTQSPTHLIKTRGQQVTLRCSSQSGHNTVSWYQQALGQGPQFIFQYYREEENGRGNFPPRFSGLQFPNYSSELNVNALELDDSALYLCASSLLLAGDTGELFFGEGSRLTVL.